This T cell receptor beta chain was recorded in a study of shared clonotypes between healthy human individuals. Some clones are missing from TCRdb's copy, which holds only in-frame ones; the method was immunoSEQ multiplex PCR. Altogether around 350,000 clones are present, roughly 80% being singletons, with the ten largest covering about 9.4%. Donors comprised only Caucasian adults living in Nashville, Tennessee. The TCR sequence derives from a man younger than 40 in good health. The sequenced sample was memory CD4+ T cells sorted from blood. The subset denotes: CD45RA-negative fraction.

The CDR3 region has the DNA TGTGCCAGCTCACCCGGGATGGTGACGAACACTGAAGCTTTCTTT. Its protein is CASSPGMVTNTEAFF. The V call is TRBV18, the J call TRBJ1-1, with D uncertain. V was trimmed by 3 bases and J by 1 base, leaving 12 bases between them. CDR3 length equals 15 residues. Germline V CDR1 and CDR2: KGHSH, LQKENI.